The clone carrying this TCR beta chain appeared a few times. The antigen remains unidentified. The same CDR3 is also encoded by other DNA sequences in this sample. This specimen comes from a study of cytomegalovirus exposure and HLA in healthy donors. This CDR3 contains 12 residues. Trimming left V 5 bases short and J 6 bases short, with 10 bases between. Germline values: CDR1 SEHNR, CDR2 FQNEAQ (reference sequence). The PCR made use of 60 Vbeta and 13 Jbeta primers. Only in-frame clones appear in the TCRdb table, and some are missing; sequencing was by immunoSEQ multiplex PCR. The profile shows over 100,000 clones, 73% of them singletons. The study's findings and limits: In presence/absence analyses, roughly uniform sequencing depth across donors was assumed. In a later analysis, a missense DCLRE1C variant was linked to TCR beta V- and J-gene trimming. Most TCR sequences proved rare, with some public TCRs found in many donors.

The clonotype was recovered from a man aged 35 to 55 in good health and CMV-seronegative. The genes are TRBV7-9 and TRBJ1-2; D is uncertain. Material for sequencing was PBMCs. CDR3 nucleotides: TGTGCCAGCAGCCCCCCGGGTGATGGCTACACCTTC. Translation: CASSPPGDGYTF.